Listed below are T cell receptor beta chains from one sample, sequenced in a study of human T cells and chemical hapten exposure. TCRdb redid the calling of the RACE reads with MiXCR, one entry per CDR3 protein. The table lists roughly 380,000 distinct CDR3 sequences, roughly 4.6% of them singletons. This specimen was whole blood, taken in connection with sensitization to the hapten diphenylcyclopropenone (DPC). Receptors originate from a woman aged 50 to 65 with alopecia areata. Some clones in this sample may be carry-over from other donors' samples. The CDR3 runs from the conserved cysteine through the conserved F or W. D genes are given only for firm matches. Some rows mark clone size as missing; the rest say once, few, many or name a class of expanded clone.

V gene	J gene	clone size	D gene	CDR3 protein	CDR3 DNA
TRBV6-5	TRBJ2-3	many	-	CASSYSRSTDTQYF	TGTGCCAGCAGTTACTCGCGGAGCACAGATACGCAGTATTTT
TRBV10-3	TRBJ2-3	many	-	CAISESTGLGDTQYF	TGTGCCATCAGTGAGTCGACGGGGCTCGGAGATACGCAGTATTTT
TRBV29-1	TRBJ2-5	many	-	CSVAPVLRGETQYF	TGCAGCGTTGCCCCGGTGTTGCGAGGGGAGACCCAGTACTTC
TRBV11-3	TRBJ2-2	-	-	CASSRDGNTGELFF	TGTGCCAGCAGCCGGGACGGAAACACCGGGGAGCTGTTTTTT
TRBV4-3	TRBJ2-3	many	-	CASSQGSTDTQYF	TGCGCCAGCAGCCAAGGGAGCACAGATACGCAGTATTTT
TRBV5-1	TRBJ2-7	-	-	CASSFSPGATYEQYF	TGCGCCAGCAGCTTTTCACCGGGCGCGACCTACGAGCAGTACTTC
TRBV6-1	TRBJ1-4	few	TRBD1	CASSEPHWRDRDEKLFF	TGTGCCAGCAGTGAACCCCATTGGAGGGACAGGGATGAAAAACTGTTTTTT
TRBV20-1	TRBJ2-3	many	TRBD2	CSAQQPLLRLAGATDTQYF	TGCAGTGCCCAACAACCGCTGTTGAGACTAGCGGGAGCTACAGATACGCAGTATTTT
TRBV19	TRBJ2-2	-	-	CASSPSHAGELFF	TGTGCCAGTAGTCCCTCCCACGCCGGAGAGCTGTTTTTT
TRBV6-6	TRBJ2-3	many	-	CASSYLVDTQYF	TGTGCCAGCAGTTACTTAGTAGATACGCAGTATTTT
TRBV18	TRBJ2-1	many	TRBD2	CASSPELAGVSSYNEQFF	TGTGCCAGCTCACCCGAACTAGCGGGAGTAAGCTCCTACAATGAGCAGTTCTTC
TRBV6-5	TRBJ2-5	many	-	CASSPADQETQYF	TGTGCCAGCAGTCCAGCGGACCAAGAGACCCAGTACTTC
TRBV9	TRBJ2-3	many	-	CASSVDGLNTDTQYF	TGTGCCAGCAGCGTAGACGGGCTAAACACAGATACGCAGTATTTT
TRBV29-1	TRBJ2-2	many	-	CSVEGTGYRELFF	TGCAGCGTTGAGGGAACAGGGTACCGGGAGCTGTTTTTT
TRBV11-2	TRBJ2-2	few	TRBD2	CASSRTSEFTGELFF	TGTGCCAGCAGCCGAACTAGCGAGTTCACCGGGGAGCTGTTTTTT
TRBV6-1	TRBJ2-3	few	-	CASSHRSGDTQYF	TGTGCCAGCAGCCATCGATCCGGGGATACGCAGTATTTT
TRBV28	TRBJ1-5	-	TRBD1	CASISAGQFDQPQHF	TGTGCCAGCATCTCAGCGGGACAGTTCGATCAGCCCCAGCATTTT
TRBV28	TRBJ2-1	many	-	CASSFGGEAYNEQFF	TGTGCCAGCAGTTTTGGTGGAGAGGCCTACAATGAGCAGTTCTTC
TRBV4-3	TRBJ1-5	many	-	CASSQVVSNQPQHF	TGCGCCAGCAGCCAAGTAGTCAGCAATCAGCCCCAGCATTTT
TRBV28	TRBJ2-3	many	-	CASSPKGRMAQYF	TGTGCCAGCAGCCCAAAAGGCCGGATGGCGCAGTATTTT
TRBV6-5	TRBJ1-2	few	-	CASSYRTAAGYTF	TGTGCCAGCAGTTACCGAACAGCCGCCGGCTACACCTTC
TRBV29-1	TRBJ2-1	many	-	CSVGITSGNEQFF	TGCAGCGTTGGAATCACTTCGGGGAATGAGCAGTTCTTC
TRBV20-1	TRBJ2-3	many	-	CSAREGATSTDTQYF	TGCAGTGCTAGAGAGGGGGCGACTAGCACAGATACGCAGTATTTT
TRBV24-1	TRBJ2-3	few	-	CATSEVDSTDTQYF	TGTGCCACCAGTGAAGTTGACAGCACAGATACGCAGTATTTT
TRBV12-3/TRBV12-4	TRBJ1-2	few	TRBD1	CASSFRRGHYGYTF	TGTGCCAGCAGTTTCCGCAGGGGGCACTATGGCTACACCTTC
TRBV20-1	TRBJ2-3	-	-	CSARDGGTSTDTQYF	TGCAGTGCTAGAGATGGAGGAACTAGCACAGATACGCAGTATTTT
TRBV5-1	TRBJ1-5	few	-	CASSWEGPQPQHF	TGCGCCAGCAGCTGGGAGGGACCTCAGCCCCAGCATTTT
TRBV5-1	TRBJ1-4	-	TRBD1	CASSLMGQLNEKLFF	TGCGCCAGCAGCTTGATGGGACAGCTAAATGAAAAACTGTTTTTT
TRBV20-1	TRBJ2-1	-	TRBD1	CSANTGQRNYNEQFF	TGCAGTGCTAATACGGGACAGAGAAATTACAATGAGCAGTTCTTC
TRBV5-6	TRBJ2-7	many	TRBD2	CASSSSGRVYEQYF	TGTGCCAGCAGCTCAAGCGGGAGGGTGTACGAGCAGTACTTC
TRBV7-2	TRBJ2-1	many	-	CASSLTGSYNEQFF	TGTGCCAGCAGCTTAACCGGAAGTTACAATGAGCAGTTCTTC
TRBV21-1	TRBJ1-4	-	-	CASSKATGDNEKLFF	TGTGCCAGCAGCAAAGCGACAGGCGATAATGAAAAACTGTTTTTT
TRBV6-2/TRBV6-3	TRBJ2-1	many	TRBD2	CASSFLAGGRNEQFF	TGTGCCAGCAGTTTCCTAGCGGGAGGGCGCAATGAGCAGTTCTTC
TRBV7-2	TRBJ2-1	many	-	CASSGDGSRNEQFF	TGTGCCAGCAGCGGGGACGGGTCTAGAAATGAGCAGTTCTTC
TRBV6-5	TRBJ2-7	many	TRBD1	CASSYVQGASYEQYF	TGTGCCAGCAGTTACGTCCAGGGGGCGAGCTACGAGCAGTACTTC
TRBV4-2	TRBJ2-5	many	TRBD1	CASSQEGQGQETQYF	TGTGCCAGCAGCCAAGAAGGACAGGGCCAAGAGACCCAGTACTTC
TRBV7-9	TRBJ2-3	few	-	CASSSEGLADTQYF	TGTGCCAGCAGCTCCGAGGGGCTCGCAGATACGCAGTATTTT
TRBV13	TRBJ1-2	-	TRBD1	CASSSLSGGKNYGYTF	TGTGCCAGCAGCTCACTATCAGGGGGCAAGAACTATGGCTACACCTTC
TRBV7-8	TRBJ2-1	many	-	CALGWDSTAYNEQFF	TGTGCCTTGGGCTGGGACTCCACGGCCTACAATGAGCAGTTCTTC
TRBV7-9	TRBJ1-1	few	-	CASSPRRGVNTEAFF	TGTGCCAGCAGCCCGAGGAGGGGTGTGAACACTGAAGCTTTCTTT
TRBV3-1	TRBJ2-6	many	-	CASSQEGAGANVLTF	TGTGCCAGCAGCCAGGAGGGGGCTGGGGCCAACGTCCTGACTTTC
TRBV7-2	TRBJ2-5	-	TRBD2	CASSLRRGTETQYF	TGTGCCAGCAGCTTAAGGCGGGGGACGGAGACCCAGTACTTC
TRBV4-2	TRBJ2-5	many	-	CASSQDLIQETQYF	TGTGCCAGCAGCCAAGATCTGATTCAAGAGACCCAGTACTTC
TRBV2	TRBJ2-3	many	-	CASSAEGVETDTQYF	TGTGCCAGCAGTGCGGAGGGAGTTGAAACAGATACGCAGTATTTT